Following are 4 T cell receptor beta chains from one sample sequenced in a study of post-analysis software for immune sequencing data. These receptors have no known antigen. Presence of unique molecular identifiers characterized the TCR beta cDNA libraries. In TCRdb, the PCR reads were re-called with MiXCR into one record per CDR3 protein. The sample has roughly 180,000 distinct CDR3 sequences, around 28% seen once. Study results and caveats: Five TRBV segments were significantly more frequent in patients than in controls. TRBV5-6, TRBV5-1 and TRBV20-1 were among these segments.

Input material: blood. These receptors all come from a girl aged 5-17 years with multiple sclerosis.

As for this clonotype: It may be a read error: a sequence one base away is much more abundant. J is TRBJ2-1 and V is TRBV7-2, with no clear D. The DNA end is more similar to TRBJ2-7, so the J call may be wrong. The CDR3 sequence is 14 residues long. From germline, CDR1 is SGHTA and CDR2 FQGNSA. The CDR3 DNA follows: TGTGCCAGCAGCCCCCCGCCACCCTACAATGAGCAGTACTTC. It specifies CASSPPPPYNEQYF.

This clonotype was seen at least ten times. The gene calls are TRBV10-3 and TRBJ1-6; 7 nucleotides align to TRBD1. The trim removed 7 bases at V and 9 bases at J, leaving 15 bases unmatched. This CDR3 has 16 residues. Germline V gene sequence: CDR1 ENHRY, CDR2 SYGVKD. The CDR3 nucleotides are TGTGCCATCAAGGGCGTTGGGACAGCGGGTAGTTCACCCCTCCACTTT. This sequence encodes CAIKGVGTAGSSPLHF.

This clonotype was recorded many times. The chain uses TRBV7-9 and TRBJ2-4, with D perhaps assigned TRBD1 or TRBD2 (6 bases each). With the DNA end fitting TRBJ2-7 better, the J assignment may be wrong. Germline values: CDR1 SEHNR, CDR2 FQNEAQ (reference sequence). The CDR3 is made up of 14 amino acids. The CDR3 DNA reads TGTGCCAGCAGCCACACAGGGAAGGGAGGCGAGCAGTACTTC. As protein: CASSHTGKGGEQYF.

A word on this clonotype: The conserved phenylalanine or tryptophan normally closing the CDR3 is absent here, so this likely arose from a read error. This rearrangement joins TRBV29-1 to TRBJ2-1; unclear D gene. The J call may be in error: the DNA end matches TRBJ2-5 better. The CDR3 spans 12 residues. Germline CDR1 and CDR2: SQVTM and ANQGSEA. The CDR3 reads CSVASDRETQYS. DNA of the CDR3: TGCAGCGTTGCCTCCGACCGAGAGACCCAGTACTCC.